The 15 T cell receptor beta chains below come from one sample, sequenced in a study of blood T cell repertoires in COVID-19. Clones were read by immunoSEQ multiplex PCR, and TCRdb kept only the in-frame ones, dropping some. The table shows tens of thousands of clones, with roughly 81% occurring only once. Sequenced input: peripheral blood. The receptors stem from a woman aged 55 to 70 with acute or convalescent COVID-19.

The J gene is TRBJ2-7, the V gene TRBV3-1 (or the pseudogene TRBV3-2); TRBD1 matches at 7 bases. Germline V gives CDR1 LGHDT, CDR2 YNNKEL (reference sequence). The CDR3 consists of 12 residues. J gave up 9 bases and V 3 bases, and 5 bases lay outside the gene matches. The CDR3 loop is CASSQDRSGQYF. The CDR3 DNA sequence: TGTGCCAGCAGCCAGGACAGGTCCGGGCAGTACTTC.

This sequence joins TRBV7-2 and TRBJ2-3; 7 nucleotides match TRBD2. The CDR3 is 14 residues long. The trim removed 6 bases at V and 3 bases at J, leaving 6 bases unmatched. The germline gives CDR1 SGHTA, CDR2 FQGNSA. CDR3 nucleotide sequence: TGTGCCAGCAGGCTAGCTAGCGGAACAGATACGCAGTATTTT. Translation: CASRLASGTDTQYF.

This sequence joins TRBV11-2 and TRBJ2-3, with 10 bases that match TRBD2. There are 15 residues in the CDR3. V was pared by 7 bases and J by 5 bases, with 9 bases of the junction left unmatched. Germline V gene sequence: CDR1 SGHAT, CDR2 FQNNGV. In DNA, the CDR3 is TGTGCCAGCACCAAAGCGGGAGGGCCAGTAGATACGCAGTATTTT. Encoded protein: CASTKAGGPVDTQYF.

The V call is TRBV9, the J call TRBJ2-7; 10 nucleotides match TRBD2. The V segment lost 2 bases and the J segment 5 bases; nucleotides outside the gene matches: 10. This CDR3 comprises 16 residues. Germline V gene sequence: CDR1 SGDLS, CDR2 YYNGEE. CDR3 bases: TGTGCCAGCAGCGTCCAAAGCGGGGGGGCATCGGACGAGCAGTACTTC. It specifies CASSVQSGGASDEQYF.

The chain couples TRBV5-1 to TRBJ1-5; D perhaps matches TRBD1 (6 bases). V lost 0 bases and J lost 9, with 13 bases in between. The CDR3 loop spans 14 amino acids. Germline V lookup: CDR1 SGHRS, CDR2 YFSETQ. The CDR3 protein is CASSLDGGQWPQHF. The CDR3, as DNA: TGCGCCAGCAGCTTGGACGGGGGGCAGTGGCCCCAGCATTTT.

The chain carries TRBV3-1 (or the pseudogene TRBV3-2) and TRBJ2-2, with 8 positions matching TRBD2. This CDR3 spans 15 amino acids. Germline lookup yields CDR1 LGHDT and CDR2 YNNKEL (reference sequence). Trimming at V came to 4 bases and at J to 5 bases, leaving 6 bases not matched to a gene. In DNA form, the CDR3 reads TGTGCCAGCAGCCGAACAGCGGGAGTGACCGGGGAGCTGTTTTTT. Translated: CASSRTAGVTGELFF.

The genes are TRBV9 and TRBJ1-1; D call uncertain. CDR3 length: 17 residues. V lost 4 bases and J lost 1, with 20 bases in between. Per germline, CDR1 SGDLS and CDR2 YYNGEE. The CDR3 sequence: CASSPAGGGLSNTEAFF. In DNA, the CDR3 is TGTGCCAGCAGCCCAGCGGGTGGTGGACTCTCGAACACTGAAGCTTTCTTT.

This clone came up a few times. The chain uses TRBV2 and TRBJ1-5, with 9 bases fitting TRBD1. Germline V gene sequence: CDR1 SNHLY, CDR2 FYNNEI. CDR3 length: 15 residues. Trimming removed 4 bases from V and 7 bases from J; junction bases left unmatched: 8. The CDR3 DNA reads as TGTGCCAGCAGTGGGGGACAGGGTACGGGACAGCCCCAGCATTTT. Protein: CASSGGQGTGQPQHF. Full variable domain (outside the CDR3, taken from reference TRBV2 and TRBJ1-5): EPEVTQTPSHQVTQMGQEVILRCVPISNHLYFYWYRQILGQKVEFLVSFYNNEISEKSEIFDDQFSVERPDGSNFTLKIRSTKLEDSAMYFCASSGGQGTGQPQHFGDGTRLSIL.

The gene calls are TRBV4-1 and TRBJ1-5, with 8 bases lining up with TRBD1. This CDR3 is 18 amino acids long. The germline gives CDR1 MGHRA, CDR2 YSYEKL. V shed 3 bases, J shed 0 bases, and the junction held 10 bases outside the gene matches. CDR3 sequence (DNA): TGCGCCAGCAGCCACGGGACAGGAGGACTCTATAGCAATCAGCCCCAGCATTTT. This codes for CASSHGTGGLYSNQPQHF.

Here the CDR3 reads CASSTGTGSKLFF. The CDR3 bases are TGTGCCAGCAGTACCGGGACAGGGAGTAAACTGTTTTTT. V usage is TRBV6-5 and J usage is TRBJ1-4, with 9 bases aligning to TRBD1. Per the germline V gene, CDR1 is MNHEY and CDR2 is SVGAGI. This CDR3 has 13 residues. Trimming removed 5 bases from V and 11 bases from J; junction bases left unmatched: 6.

The chain recombines TRBV28 with TRBJ2-2; D gene unclear. From germline, CDR1 is MDHEN and CDR2 SYDVKM. Deletions cut 6 bases from V and 9 bases from J, with 11 bases between. The CDR3 length is 12 residues. In nucleotides, the CDR3 is TGTGCCAGCAGCCCGACATGGCGGGAGCTGTTTTTT. This encodes CASSPTWRELFF.

This chain uses TRBV12-3 or TRBV12-4 with TRBJ1-4; the D gene is possibly TRBD1 (5 bases). This CDR3 is built from 13 residues. Trimming removed 3 bases at V and 3 bases at J, with 5 bases between. Written as DNA, the CDR3 is TGTGCCAGCAGTTTGACAGCTAATGAAAAACTGTTTTTT. Protein sequence: CASSLTANEKLFF.

The chain recombines TRBV19 with TRBJ1-4; TRBD1 might be the D (6 bases). V was clipped by 4 bases and J by 5 bases, with 14 bases between them. The V gene's germline CDR1 is LNHDA and CDR2 SQIVND (reference sequence). CDR3 length equals 15 residues. The CDR3 reads CASSNRDNDNEKLFF. Written as DNA, the CDR3 is TGTGCCAGTAGTAACCGGGACAACGACAATGAAAAACTGTTTTTT. The full variable domain, rest sourced from reference TRBV19 and TRBJ1-4, is DGGITQSPKYLFRKEGQNVTLSCEQNLNHDAMYWYRQDPGQGLRLIYYSQIVNDFQKGDIAEGYSVSREKKESFPLTVTSAQKNPTAFYLCASSNRDNDNEKLFFGSGTQLSVL.

The V gene is TRBV18, the J gene TRBJ2-2; tentatively, D is TRBD1 (6 bases). Trimming removed 0 bases at V and 1 base at J, with 6 bases between. The CDR3 sequence is 15 residues long. The V gene's germline CDR1 is KGHSH and CDR2 LQKENI. The CDR3 nucleotides read TGTGCCAGCTCACCACCGACAGGGAACACCGGGGAGCTGTTTTTT. It yields the protein CASSPPTGNTGELFF.

This sequence joins TRBV18 and TRBJ1-5; perhaps TRBD1 as D (5 bases). The V and J ends lost 5 bases and 9 bases respectively, with 14 bases between them. CDR3 length: 13 amino acids. CDR1 is KGHSH, CDR2 LQKENI, per germline. In DNA, the CDR3 is TGTGCCAGCTCAGGTGACAGCGCACGGCCCCAGCATTTT. This gives the protein CASSGDSARPQHF.